This T cell receptor (beta chain) was identified in a study of breast tumors, draining lymph nodes, adjacent tissues. As concerns this clonotype: Its antigen is still unknown. The CDR3 does not end in the conserved phenylalanine or tryptophan, so this is likely a read error.

CDR1 is LGHDT, CDR2 YNNKEL, per germline (reference sequence). This CDR3 has 19 amino acids. TCRdb independently ran MiXCR on the multiplex PCR reads; one entry per CDR3 protein. The profile covers roughly 120,000 distinct CDR3 sequences, with about 20% appearing a single time and about 3.5% taken by the ten largest. The lymph nodes were axillary draining lymph nodes from breast cancer patients. Study-wide points: Most tumor T cells seemingly derive from lymph node, then expand in tumor. Tumor T cell lymph node origin was a supported hypothesis, not proven.

The sample taken for sequencing was axillary lymph node tissue. The rearrangement joins TRBV3-1 to TRBJ2-2; 16 bases are a match to TRBD2. The source is a female donor with breast cancer. Some clones in this sample may be carry-over from other donors' samples. The CDR3 here is CANSGGTSGRALIPGELFV. The DNA for the CDR3 is TGTGCCAACAGCGGGGGGACTAGCGGGAGGGCCTTGATCCCTGGGGAGCTGTTTGTT.